Listed here is a single TCR beta chain. From germline, CDR1 is LNHNV and CDR2 YYDKDF (reference sequence). The CDR3 consists of 16 residues. J gave up 2 bases and V 1 base, and 4 bases lay outside the gene matches. These data belong to a study of cytotoxic CD8 clonotypes in ibrutinib-treated CLL. Study summary: Overall, around 25 responses were partial and 2 complete; following median around 70 months, about 15 patients stayed remitted and 12 progressed.

Generated by immunoSEQ multiplex PCR, the TCRdb table keeps only in-frame clones and is missing some. The sample yields some 310,000 clones, roughly 79% seen once. The sequences come from PBMCs, collected before ibrutinib treatment. This rearrangement joins TRBV15 to TRBJ2-3; 9 bases agree with TRBD2. The clonotype comes from a human donor with chronic lymphocytic leukemia. The CDR3 region has the DNA TGTGCCACCAGCAGAGGGGCTAGCGGGAACACAGATACGCAGTATTTT. Amino acid sequence: CATSRGASGNTDTQYF.